The 31 T cell receptor beta chains below come from one sample, sequenced in a study of cytomegalovirus exposure and HLA in healthy donors. 60 Vbeta and 13 Jbeta primers were used in PCR. TCRdb's copy holds only in-frame clones and misses some; the assay was immunoSEQ multiplex PCR. The data show about 170,000 clones, more than 60% seen once. Material: PBMCs. Receptor source: a human donor in good health.

V and J are TRBV14 and TRBJ2-7, with 11 positions matching TRBD2. The CDR3 has 15 residues. The V and J ends lost 0 bases and 6 bases, in that order; junction bases with no gene match: 4. Germline assignment: CDR1 SGHDN and CDR2 FVKESK. The CDR3 loop is CASSQDPSGGREQYF. As DNA, the CDR3 is TGTGCCAGCAGCCAAGATCCTAGCGGGGGGCGCGAGCAGTACTTC.

This chain links TRBV10-3 with TRBJ2-3, with 10 positions matching TRBD2. Germline trimming cut 2 bases from V and 6 bases from J; bases unmatched to any gene: 5. CDR1 is ENHRY and CDR2 is SYGVKD in the germline V gene. The CDR3 covers 15 residues. Here the CDR3 reads CAISERSGGVDTQYF. For the CDR3, the DNA is TGTGCCATCAGTGAGAGAAGCGGGGGGGTGGATACGCAGTATTTT.

Only one count was recorded for this clone. The chain joins TRBV10-3 to TRBJ1-1; TRBD1 might be the D (6 bases). The CDR3 has 15 residues. Trimming removed 4 bases from V and 3 bases from J, with 15 bases in between. Germline V gives CDR1 ENHRY, CDR2 SYGVKD. The CDR3 region is CAISGDTGSYTEAFF. The DNA of the CDR3 is TGTGCCATCAGTGGAGATACAGGGAGTTACACTGAAGCTTTCTTT.

The rearrangement links TRBV5-1 to TRBJ2-6, with D possibly being TRBD1 (6 bases). Trimming pared 4 bases from V and 2 bases from J, leaving 10 bases between. Looked up from germline, CDR1 is SGHRS and CDR2 is YFSETQ. The CDR3 is 15 residues long. CDR3 DNA: TGCGCCAGCAGCCGGTGGGGGCCTGGGGCCAACGTCCTGACTTTC. It translates to CASSRWGPGANVLTF.

This chain connects TRBV5-1 to TRBJ2-1; 9 positions agree with TRBD2. The ends lost 5 bases at V and 4 bases at J; junction bases unmatched: 4. Germline V lookup: CDR1 SGHRS, CDR2 YFSETQ. This CDR3 region has 14 residues. CDR3 nucleotides: TGCGCCAGCAGTAGCGGGGGAGGGTACAATGAGCAGTTCTTC. Translation gives CASSSGGGYNEQFF.

This clone has only a few counts. V usage is TRBV30 and J usage is TRBJ2-3, with 7 bases aligning to TRBD1. Germline CDR1 GTSNPN, CDR2 SVGIG (reference sequence). This CDR3 is 14 amino acids long. The V segment lost 1 base and the J segment 1 base; nucleotides outside the gene matches: 2. In nucleotides, the CDR3 is TGTGCCTGGAGTGCCGGACAGGGCACAGATACGCAGTATTTT. It yields the protein CAWSAGQGTDTQYF.

This chain connects TRBV21-1 to TRBJ1-5; the table gives TRBD1 as D, unverified against the DNA. TRBV21-1 is recorded as a pseudogene. The CDR3 has 18 amino acids. The CDR3 protein is CASSFLRVQGCGNQPQHF. The CDR3 coding sequence is TGTGCCAGCAGCTTCCTAAGGGTCCAGGGCTGCGGCAATCAGCCCCAGCATTTT.

J is TRBJ2-5 and V is TRBV4-2, with unresolved D. The CDR3 is 14 amino acids. Germline lookup yields CDR1 LGHNA and CDR2 YNFKEQ. Trimming shortened V by 0 bases and J by 5 bases, and 10 bases separated the two germline ends. In DNA, the CDR3 is TGTGCCAGCAGCCAAGATTCCAGGCAGGAGACCCAGTACTTC. Translation gives CASSQDSRQETQYF.

This clone was counted between two and nine times. The V gene is TRBV6-1, the J gene TRBJ2-7; the match to TRBD2 covers 8 bases. CDR1 is MNHNS, CDR2 SASEGT, per germline. The junction had 6 bases not matched to a gene; V was cut back by 6 bases and J by 2 bases. This CDR3 contains 14 residues. CDR3 coding DNA: TGTGCCAGCAGAGTCTCCGGGGGGGCCTACGAGCAGTACTTC. As protein: CASRVSGGAYEQYF.

This sequence joins TRBV19 and TRBJ1-2; D unresolved. CDR1 is LNHDA and CDR2 is SQIVND in the germline V gene (reference sequence). Trimming left V 7 bases short and J 1 base short, with 10 bases between. This CDR3 has 13 amino acids. The CDR3 region is CASIPGNNYGYTF. For the CDR3, the DNA is TGTGCCAGTATCCCCGGGAATAACTATGGCTACACCTTC.

V gene TRBV7-2 combines with J gene TRBJ2-3; TRBD2 matches at 13 bases. The V gene end was trimmed by 6 bases and the J gene end by 4 bases; junction bases not matched to a gene: 7. Germline CDR1 reads SGHTA; CDR2 reads FQGNSA. This CDR3 contains 16 residues. The CDR3 coding sequence is TGTGCCAGCAGACCTACTAGCGGGGGGGCCCCAGATACGCAGTATTTT. Residues: CASRPTSGGAPDTQYF. Looking up the rest from reference TRBV7-2 and TRBJ2-3 gives the full variable domain: GAGVSQSPSNKVTEKGKDVELRCDPISGHTALYWYRQSLGQGLEFLIYFQGNSAPDKSGLPSDRFSAERTGGSVSTLTIQRTQQEDSAVYLCASRPTSGGAPDTQYFGPGTRLTVL.

The chain links TRBV7-3 to TRBJ2-1, with 13 bases that match TRBD2. Trimming at V came to 5 bases and at J to 13 bases, leaving 8 bases not matched to a gene. Germline V gene sequence: CDR1 SGHTA, CDR2 FQGTGA. This CDR3 has 14 residues. In DNA form, the CDR3 reads TGTGCCAGCAGCCTTGGACTAGCGGGGGATGTTCAGTTCTTC. It specifies CASSLGLAGDVQFF.

V gene TRBV6-6 combines with J gene TRBJ2-3, with D unclear. V was clipped by 7 bases and J by 5 bases, with 10 bases between them. The CDR3 consists of 12 residues. Germline V gives CDR1 MNHNY, CDR2 SVGAGI (reference sequence). This CDR3 reads CASKTSGDTQYF. CDR3 bases: TGTGCCAGCAAAACATCGGGAGATACGCAGTATTTT.

The genes are TRBV5-6 and TRBJ2-3, with 8 nucleotides matching TRBD2. This CDR3 contains 16 residues. Germline V gives CDR1 SGHDT, CDR2 YYEEEE. Unmatched junction bases numbered 6, after V lost 0 bases and J lost 3 bases. The CDR3 DNA is TGTGCCAGCAGCTTGGCCGGGCTAGCGGGTACAGATACGCAGTATTTT. It yields the protein CASSLAGLAGTDTQYF.

The chain joins TRBV6-5 to TRBJ1-1; D not resolved. V lost 5 bases and J lost 8, with 18 bases in between. The germline CDR1 and CDR2 sequences are MNHEY and SVGAGI. This CDR3 has 14 residues. The CDR3 loop reads CASSEWAWAPEAFF. In DNA form, the CDR3 reads TGTGCCAGCAGTGAGTGGGCCTGGGCACCGGAAGCTTTCTTT.

V gene TRBV9 combines with J gene TRBJ1-1; D remains ambiguous. The V end lost 3 bases, the J end lost 0 bases, and 3 bases lay between the germline ends. Germline-derived CDR1 and CDR2 are SGDLS and YYNGEE. The CDR3 has 12 residues. This CDR3 reads CASSGVNTEAFF. The CDR3 DNA follows: TGTGCCAGCAGCGGAGTGAACACTGAAGCTTTCTTT. Full variable domain (remainder filled in from reference TRBV9 and TRBJ1-1): DSGVTQTPKHLITATGQRVTLRCSPRSGDLSVYWYQQSLDQGLQFLIQYYNGEERAKGNILERFSAQQFPDLHSELNLSSLELGDSALYFCASSGVNTEAFFGQGTRLTVV.

This chain links TRBV7-6 with TRBJ1-3, with TRBD1 identical over 8 bases. The germline V gene has CDR1 SGHVS and CDR2 FNYEAQ. The trim removed 5 bases at V and 0 bases at J, leaving 6 bases unmatched. CDR3 size: 16 residues. CDR3 protein: CASSPDRASSGNTIYF. The CDR3 nucleotides are TGTGCCAGCAGCCCGGACAGGGCCAGCTCTGGAAACACCATATATTTT.

This sequence joins TRBV18 and TRBJ2-3; 8 bases match TRBD1. Germline assignment: CDR1 KGHSH and CDR2 LQKENI. The J segment lost 1 base and the V segment lost 4 bases, leaving 7 bases of the junction unmatched. The CDR3 runs to 16 residues. The CDR3 loop is CASSLNDRGGTDTQYF. Here the CDR3 DNA reads TGTGCCAGCTCACTCAATGACAGGGGAGGCACAGATACGCAGTATTTT.

The gene calls are TRBV5-5 and TRBJ2-3; 8 positions agree with TRBD2. The CDR3 contains 14 residues. V shed 0 bases, J shed 3 bases, and the junction held 0 bases outside the gene matches. Germline CDR1 and CDR2: SGHKS and YYEKEE (reference sequence). The CDR3 sequence: CASSLGGGTDTQYF. CDR3 sequence (DNA): TGTGCCAGCAGCTTGGGCGGGGGGACAGATACGCAGTATTTT.

The J gene is TRBJ2-3, the V gene TRBV10-1, with a tentative D call TRBD1 (5 bases). V was shortened by 5 bases and J by 1 base, with 16 bases between the two germline ends. CDR3 length: 16 residues. Germline loops: CDR1 WNHNN, CDR2 SYGVQD (reference sequence). For the CDR3, the DNA is TGCGCCAGCAGTAAGGGGCTAGACCTGGGCACAGATACGCAGTATTTT. This codes for CASSKGLDLGTDTQYF.

This chain uses TRBV10-3 with TRBJ2-7, with D possibly TRBD1 on 6 matching bases. The CDR3 consists of 13 residues. Germline V gene lookup returns CDR1 ENHRY and CDR2 SYGVKD. Trimming cost V 3 bases and J 6 bases, with 12 bases left between them. The CDR3 DNA sequence: TGTGCCATCAGTGAACAGGGCGGTGGCGAGCAGTACTTC. It codes for CAISEQGGGEQYF.

The chain couples TRBV5-1 to TRBJ1-1; D may be TRBD1 (6 bases). The CDR3 has 14 amino acids. CDR1 SGHRS and CDR2 YFSETQ come from the germline V gene. The V gene lost 4 bases and the J gene lost 4 bases, with 14 bases spanning the gap. Here the CDR3 DNA reads TGCGCCAGCAGCAGAGACAGGTTGGGCACTGAAGCTTTCTTT. It encodes CASSRDRLGTEAFF.

Only a few counts were recorded for this clone. The chain joins TRBV4-3 to TRBJ1-2; 9 nucleotides line up with TRBD1. Looked up from germline, CDR1 is LGHNA and CDR2 is YSLEER. CDR3 size: 16 residues. V gave up 7 bases and J gave up 8 bases; unmatched junction bases: 17. This CDR3 reads CASTPGQGLSMSGYTF. Written as DNA, the CDR3 is TGCGCCAGCACCCCGGGACAGGGTTTATCTATGTCGGGCTACACCTTC.

The rearrangement uses TRBV19 and TRBJ2-1; 7 nucleotides agree with TRBD2. The junction had 5 bases not matched to a gene; V was cut back by 1 base and J by 8 bases. The CDR3 length is 14 residues. Germline V gives CDR1 LNHDA, CDR2 SQIVND (reference sequence). The CDR3 is CASSIGSGIDEQFF. CDR3 nucleotide sequence: TGTGCCAGTAGTATAGGAAGCGGGATCGATGAGCAGTTCTTC.

J is TRBJ1-2 and V is TRBV2; tentative D call: TRBD1 (6 bases). Germline V gene lookup returns CDR1 SNHLY and CDR2 FYNNEI. V was trimmed by 9 bases and J by 6 bases, leaving 17 bases between them. This CDR3 region has 13 residues. The CDR3 nucleotides are TGTGCCAGTTCGTTCACAGGGTTTGATGGCTACACCTTC. Translated, it gives CASSFTGFDGYTF.

V is TRBV19 and J is TRBJ1-2, with D unclear. Between the trimmed V and J ends, which lost 4 bases and 8 bases, there was a span of 14 bases. The length of the CDR3 is 13 residues. The germline CDR1 and CDR2 sequences are LNHDA and SQIVND (reference sequence). The CDR3 nucleotides read TGTGCCAGTAGTAATATGATCGGAGAAGGCTACACCTTC. This translates into CASSNMIGEGYTF.

This clone was seen only once. The V call is TRBV5-1, the J call TRBJ2-3, with 7 bases fitting TRBD1. V trimming: 3 bases; J trimming: 2 bases; junction bases outside the gene matches: 9. The CDR3 sequence is 16 residues long. Germline CDR1 SGHRS, CDR2 YFSETQ. The chain's CDR3 is CASSSGQAYSTDTQYF. CDR3 sequence (DNA): TGCGCCAGCAGCTCAGGACAGGCATATTCCACAGATACGCAGTATTTT.

J is TRBJ1-3 and V is TRBV7-6, with TRBD1 matching over 12 bases. This CDR3 has 16 residues. The germline gives CDR1 SGHVS, CDR2 FNYEAQ. V dropped 11 bases and J dropped 4; count of bases not matched to a gene: 12. The CDR3 region is CACTWDRGLGGNTIYF. CDR3 DNA: TGTGCCTGTACCTGGGACAGGGGGCTGGGAGGAAACACCATATATTTT.

V gene TRBV6-5 combines with J gene TRBJ2-5, with D perhaps matching TRBD1 (6 bases). Looked up from germline, CDR1 is MNHEY and CDR2 is SVGAGI. The CDR3 is 15 residues long. Trimming pared 5 bases from V and 2 bases from J, leaving 15 bases between. CDR3: CASSRGTQTQETQYF. The CDR3 DNA sequence: TGTGCCAGCAGTAGAGGGACACAGACTCAAGAGACCCAGTACTTC.

The chain employs TRBV9 and TRBJ2-5; 8 nucleotides match TRBD1. Germline assignment: CDR1 SGDLS and CDR2 YYNGEE. The CDR3 has 14 amino acids. J was trimmed by 5 bases and V by 4 bases; bases with no gene match: 7. This chain's CDR3 is CASSTQGVGETQYF. In nucleotides, the CDR3 is TGTGCCAGCAGCACACAGGGGGTCGGGGAGACCCAGTACTTC.

The chain carries TRBV5-6 and TRBJ2-1; TRBD1 is a possible D gene (6 bases). Germline CDR1 and CDR2: SGHDT and YYEEEE. The CDR3 is 16 residues long. V lost 0 bases and J 0 bases, leaving 10 bases between the germline ends. Here the CDR3 DNA reads TGTGCCAGCAGCTTGGGTGGGACACACTCCTACAATGAGCAGTTCTTC. Translating gives CASSLGGTHSYNEQFF.